The present T cell receptor beta chain was sequenced within a study of radiotherapy plus CTLA-4 blockade in lung cancer. General observations from the study: Radiotherapy plus ipilimumab was followed by expansion in blood of tumor-derived TCR clones.

Repertoires were generated with immunoSEQ multiplex PCR, while TCRdb's copy carries only in-frame clones and drops some. The data show about 68,000 clones, 79% seen once. Focal radiation with ipilimumab CTLA-4 blockade was given to patients with chemo-refractory metastatic non-small-cell lung cancer. Notes on this clone: Its antigen remains unidentified.

V lost 2 bases, J lost 0 bases, and 19 bases lay in between. CDR1 is ENHRY and CDR2 is SYGVKD in the germline V gene. The CDR3 is 18 amino acids. The chain uses TRBV10-3 and TRBJ1-1; D unresolved. This receptor was taken from a human donor with non-small cell lung cancer who had a complete response to radiotherapy plus ipilimumab. The material sequenced was peripheral blood, taken from a patient treated with radiotherapy plus ipilimumab. The CDR3 DNA is TGTGCCATCAGTGAGGGTCGGCGGTCTCGAGGAATGAACACTGAAGCTTTCTTT. It codes for CAISEGRRSRGMNTEAFF.